This TCR beta chain was recorded in a study of T-cell reconstitution after alpha-beta-depleted transplantation in children. This clonotype showed up many times. The TCRbeta library incorporated unique molecular identifiers. TCRdb itself ran the PCR reads through MiXCR, one entry per CDR3 protein. The repertoire includes some 530,000 distinct CDR3 sequences, approximately 12% of them detected once, and approximately 5.4% sits in the top ten. The sequencing here drew on PBMCs from the stem cell graft donor, taken from the stem cell graft. The TCR originated in a human donor who donated a stem cell graft to a child with combined immunodeficiency.

The CDR3 here is CSARHLGSTSSYNEQFF. CDR3 DNA: TGCAGTGCTAGACATCTGGGCTCGACCTCTTCCTACAATGAGCAGTTCTTC. The V call is TRBV20-1, the J call TRBJ2-1; D uncertain. Germline loops: CDR1 DFQATT, CDR2 SNEGSKA (reference sequence). This CDR3 is built from 17 residues. Trimming pared 2 bases from V and 1 base from J, leaving 18 bases between.